This T cell receptor beta chain stems from a study of chemoradiotherapy in HPV16-positive cancers. V lost 9 bases, J lost 1 base, and 12 bases lay in between. The CDR3 consists of 13 residues. Germline values: CDR1 MNHNY, CDR2 SVGAGI (reference sequence). Findings and caveats of the study: During treatment, candidate HPV-specific clones and E7-related motifs expanded in tumor.

Repertoires were sampled repeatedly during chemoradiotherapy. Turning to this clone: Its antigen is currently unknown. Other DNA sequences in this specimen translate into the identical CDR3.

The assay was immunoSEQ multiplex PCR, and TCRdb's table has in-frame clones only and misses some. The top ten clones hold about 10% of a sample with roughly 14,000 clones, about four fifths of them seen once. This clonotype originated in a human donor with HPV-associated anogenital cancer. The chain employs TRBV6-6 and TRBJ1-1; D gene unclear. Specimen collection occurred from a patient who underwent chemoradiotherapy. This CDR3 is CASRLLENTEAFF. The CDR3 bases are TGTGCCAGTCGCCTATTAGAGAACACTGAAGCTTTCTTT.